Shown below are 4 T cell receptor beta chains from a single sample sequenced in a study of cytomegalovirus exposure and HLA in healthy donors. Primers: 60 Vbeta forward and 13 Jbeta reverse. Generated by immunoSEQ multiplex PCR, the TCRdb table keeps only in-frame clones and is missing some. The sample includes approximately 120,000 clones, 73% of them seen just once. Specimen: PBMCs. The receptors stem from a man in his fifties or sixties in good health and CMV-seropositive.

This CDR3 is CASSFFTEAFF. Here the CDR3 DNA reads TGTGCCAGCAGCTTTTTCACTGAAGCTTTCTTT. The chain couples TRBV6-6 to TRBJ1-1; D is undetermined. This CDR3 has 11 residues. The V gene's germline CDR1 is MNHNY and CDR2 SVGAGI (reference sequence). Trimming stripped 6 bases from V and 4 bases from J, with 6 bases between.

This clone appeared a few times. This sequence joins TRBV19 and TRBJ2-6; D ambiguous. This CDR3 is 14 amino acids long. V was clipped by 5 bases and J by 0 bases, with 5 bases between them. CDR1 is LNHDA, CDR2 SQIVND, per germline (reference sequence). The CDR3 DNA follows: TGTGCCAGTAGTGGGCCCTCTGGGGCCAACGTCCTGACTTTC. Translation gives CASSGPSGANVLTF. The entire variable domain, with the rest obtained from reference TRBV19 and TRBJ2-6, is as follows: DGGITQSPKYLFRKEGQNVTLSCEQNLNHDAMYWYRQDPGQGLRLIYYSQIVNDFQKGDIAEGYSVSREKKESFPLTVTSAQKNPTAFYLCASSGPSGANVLTFGAGSRLTVL.

The chain has TRBV7-3 and TRBJ2-3; 8 nucleotides line up with TRBD1. Germline V gives CDR1 SGHTA, CDR2 FQGTGA. V shed 5 bases and J 4 bases; nucleotides not matched to a gene: 2. CDR3 size: 13 residues. CDR3 amino acids: CASSETGADTQYF. The CDR3 nucleotides read TGTGCCAGCAGCGAGACAGGGGCAGATACGCAGTATTTT.

CDR3 amino acids: CASRRDILSYEQYF. The CDR3 coding sequence is TGTGCCAGCAGACGGGACATCCTTTCCTACGAGCAGTACTTC. The chain couples TRBV6-5 to TRBJ2-5, with a weak D call TRBD1 (6 bases). The end of the DNA fits TRBJ2-7 better, so the J call may be wrong. The germline CDR1 and CDR2 sequences are MNHEY and SVGAGI. The CDR3 is made up of 14 amino acids.